This TCR beta chain originates from a study of cytomegalovirus exposure and HLA in healthy donors. Overall study context: From donors who were HLA-typed, an early data release held approximately 91 million unique TCRs. Findings and caveats of the study: Both high specificity and high sensitivity reportedly marked the classifier's diagnosis of cytomegalovirus status. Most observed TCR sequences were rare, whereas some public TCRs were detected in many donors.

The study ran its PCR with 60 Vbeta and 13 Jbeta primers. Sequencing was performed with immunoSEQ multiplex PCR; in TCRdb, only in-frame clones are kept and a portion is missing. The table records 140,000 to 150,000 clones, roughly 66% of them present only once. The CDR3 runs to 15 residues. The germline V gene encodes CDR1 LNHNV and CDR2 YYDKDF (reference sequence). Trimming removed 0 bases from V and 0 bases from J, with 7 bases in between. Details on this clone: Its antigen remains unknown.

The chain uses TRBV15 and TRBJ2-3; D is uncertain. The sample consisted of PBMCs. The receptor's source is a woman aged 18-35 years in good health and CMV-seronegative. CDR3 in amino acids: CATSRERTSTDTQYF. The CDR3 coding sequence is TGTGCCACCAGCAGAGAACGCACTAGCACAGATACGCAGTATTTT.